This T cell receptor beta chain was retrieved from a study of blood T cell repertoires in COVID-19. The overall study: Whether acute or convalescent, the COVID-19 samples came from the United States, Italy and Spain.

Assay used: immunoSEQ multiplex PCR; TCRdb lists only in-frame clones, some missing. The repertoire holds 390,000 or so clones, with approximately 90% as singletons. CDR1 and CDR2 (germline): LNHDA, SQIVND (reference sequence). V gave up 4 bases and J gave up 4 bases, with 13 bases separating them. The CDR3 is 14 residues long. Specimen: peripheral blood. The V gene is TRBV19, the J gene TRBJ1-1, with D possibly matching TRBD1 (6 bases). This receptor was identified in a woman aged 25 to 39 with active or convalescent COVID-19. The CDR3: CASSSTGFGTEAFF. CDR3 coding DNA: TGTGCCAGTAGTAGTACAGGGTTCGGCACTGAAGCTTTCTTT.